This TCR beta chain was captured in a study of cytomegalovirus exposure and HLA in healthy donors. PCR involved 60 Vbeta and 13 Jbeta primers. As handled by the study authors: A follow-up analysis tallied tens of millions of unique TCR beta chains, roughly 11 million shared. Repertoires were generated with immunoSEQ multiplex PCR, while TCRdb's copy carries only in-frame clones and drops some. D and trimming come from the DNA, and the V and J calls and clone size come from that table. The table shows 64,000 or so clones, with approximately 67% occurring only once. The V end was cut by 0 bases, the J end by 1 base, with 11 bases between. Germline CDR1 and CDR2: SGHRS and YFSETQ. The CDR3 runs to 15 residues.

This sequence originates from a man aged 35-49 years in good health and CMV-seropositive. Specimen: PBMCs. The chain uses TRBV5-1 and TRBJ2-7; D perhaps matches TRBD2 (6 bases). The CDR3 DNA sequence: TGCGCCAGCAGCTTGGGCCCGGGAGAGTCCTACGAGCAGTACTTC. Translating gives CASSLGPGESYEQYF.